The 30 T cell receptor beta chains below all came from one sample that was sequenced in a study of identical twins. One entry per CDR3 protein, called by TCRdb with MiXCR from the 5' RACE reads. The repertoire consists of 690,000 or so distinct CDR3 sequences, with roughly 6% occurring once and the leading ten covering under 2%. What was sequenced was naive T cells sorted from blood. Source of these receptors: a man aged 18 to 35 in good health.

This clonotype appeared many times. V gene TRBV24-1 combines with J gene TRBJ2-7; no definite D call. The CDR3 is made up of 14 amino acids. V was trimmed by 4 bases and J by 1 base, leaving 10 bases between them. Germline V gene sequence: CDR1 KGHDR, CDR2 SFDVKD. For the CDR3, the DNA is TGTGCCACCAGTGACCGACACCCGTCCTACGAGCAGTACGTC. This codes for CATSDRHPSYEQYV.

This clonotype was picked up a small number of times. This chain connects TRBV11-2 to TRBJ2-5; D not certain. CDR3 size: 14 residues. Germline V lookup: CDR1 SGHAT, CDR2 FQNNGV. Trimming left V 1 base short and J 2 bases short, with 8 bases between. CDR3 sequence (DNA): TGTGCCAGCAGCTTAGGACGGCAACAAGAGACCCAGTACTTC. It yields the protein CASSLGRQQETQYF.

This clonotype was seen repeatedly, ten times or more. The rearrangement uses TRBV6-5 and TRBJ2-1; D unresolved. Trimming left V 7 bases short and J 4 bases short, with 5 bases between. This CDR3 is built from 11 residues. Germline V gene sequence: CDR1 MNHEY, CDR2 SVGAGI. The CDR3 is CASTEYNEQFF. CDR3 coding DNA: TGTGCCAGCACGGAATACAATGAGCAGTTCTTC.

As for this clonotype: Relative to the germline gene, one junction end is altered; a read error may explain this. This sequence joins TRBV4-2 and TRBJ2-1; D is unclear. This CDR3 is built from 15 residues. Germline V gene data show CDR1 as LGHNA and CDR2 as YNFKEQ. The CDR3 region has the DNA TGTGCCAGCAGCCAAGATTGGAACGGAAACAATGAGCACTTCTTC. Translation gives CASSQDWNGNNEHFF.

The table lists this clonotype with many counts. This chain joins TRBV20-1 and TRBJ2-3, with 13 bases fitting TRBD2. The CDR3 spans 15 residues. Looked up from germline, CDR1 is DFQATT and CDR2 is SNEGSKA (reference sequence). The ends lost 3 bases at V and 3 bases at J; junction bases unmatched: 3. CDR3 region: CSASQLAGGTDTQYF. As DNA, the CDR3 is TGCAGTGCTAGTCAACTAGCGGGAGGGACAGATACGCAGTATTTT.

The rearrangement joins TRBV6-1 to TRBJ2-7; 9 nucleotides agree with TRBD1. Trimming took 7 bases from V and 3 from J; bases not matched to a gene: 7. CDR1 and CDR2 (germline): MNHNS, SASEGT. The CDR3 loop spans 14 amino acids. Here the CDR3 reads CASNPGDRDYEQYF. CDR3 nucleotide sequence: TGTGCCAGCAACCCCGGGGACAGGGACTACGAGCAGTACTTC.

This clonotype occurred many times. The chain is built from TRBV7-9 and TRBJ2-3, with a tentative D call TRBD1 (6 bases). Germline V CDR1 and CDR2: SEHNR, FQNEAQ (reference sequence). Trimming took 5 bases from V and 7 from J, leaving 13 bases between them. The CDR3 sequence is 13 residues long. CDR3 nucleotides: TGTGCCAGCAGCGCCGCAGGGGCTCATACGCAGTATTTT. Translation gives CASSAAGAHTQYF. The full variable domain, completed using reference TRBV7-9 and TRBJ2-3, is DTGVSQNPRHKITKRGQNVTFRCDPISEHNRLYWYRQTLGQGPEFLTYFQNEAQLEKSRLLSDRFSAERPKGSFSTLEIQRTEQGDSAMYLCASSAAGAHTQYFGPGTRLTVL.

This clonotype was found many times. This chain uses TRBV12-3 or TRBV12-4 with TRBJ2-3; TRBD2 matches 13 bases. This CDR3 region has 16 residues. V trimming: 7 bases; J trimming: 4 bases; junction bases outside the gene matches: 8. The CDR3 reads CASNPGLAGVSDTQYF. In DNA, the CDR3 is TGTGCCAGCAACCCTGGACTAGCGGGAGTCTCAGATACGCAGTATTTT.

This clonotype was counted ten times or more. The CDR3 reads CASSLGLAGEGEQFF. DNA for the CDR3: TGCGCCAGCAGCCTGGGACTAGCGGGAGAGGGTGAGCAGTTCTTC. The J gene is TRBJ2-1, the V gene TRBV5-1; 14 bases align to TRBD2. J was trimmed by 9 bases and V by 4 bases; bases with no gene match: 6. Germline V lookup: CDR1 SGHRS, CDR2 YFSETQ. This CDR3 is 15 amino acids long.

This clonotype came up many times. The chain links TRBV12-3 or TRBV12-4 to TRBJ2-3, with no clear D. CDR3 size: 13 residues. Trimming removed 5 bases at V and 5 bases at J, with 11 bases between. The CDR3 loop reads CASSRSWVDTQYF. CDR3 sequence (DNA): TGTGCCAGCAGTCGAAGTTGGGTAGATACGCAGTATTTT.

This chain connects TRBV5-1 to TRBJ1-4; 7 nucleotides align to TRBD1. This CDR3 is 14 amino acids long. Trimming at V came to 6 bases and at J to 5 bases, leaving 7 bases not matched to a gene. Germline CDR1 is SGHRS and CDR2 is YFSETQ. CDR3 nucleotide sequence: TGCGCCAGCAACTCAGGGGGGGGAAATGAAAAACTGTTTTTT. As protein: CASNSGGGNEKLFF.

This clonotype appeared many times. The CDR3 nucleotides are TGTGCCAGCAGTTTATCGGGAGGACGCACAGATACGCAGTATTTT. Encoded protein: CASSLSGGRTDTQYF. The chain combines TRBV12-3 or TRBV12-4 with TRBJ2-3; 7 bases are a match to TRBD2. The CDR3 runs to 15 residues. V shed 2 bases, J shed 1 base, and the junction held 3 bases outside the gene matches.

This sequence joins TRBV5-1 and TRBJ2-3; 12 nucleotides agree with TRBD1. The CDR3 length is 17 residues. After removal of 2 bases from V and 2 bases from J, the junction contained 6 bases not matched to a gene. Looked up from germline, CDR1 is SGHRS and CDR2 is YFSETQ. The CDR3 reads CASSFGTGGASTDTQYF. Written as DNA, the CDR3 is TGCGCCAGCAGCTTCGGGACAGGGGGCGCCTCCACAGATACGCAGTATTTT.

This clonotype occurred many times. This chain connects TRBV13 to TRBJ2-7, with 13 bases identical to TRBD2. Germline CDR1 and CDR2: PRHDT and FYEKMQ (reference sequence). V lost 2 bases to trimming and J lost 7 bases; unmatched junction nucleotides: 5. The CDR3 is 15 amino acids. The CDR3 DNA sequence: TGTGCCAGCAGCTTAAGACTAGCGGGAGGTAATGAGCAGTACTTC. Residues: CASSLRLAGGNEQYF.

This clonotype has ten or more counts. This rearrangement joins TRBV20-1 to TRBJ1-6; D is possibly TRBD1 (5 bases). The V and J ends lost 3 bases and 12 bases respectively, with 18 bases between them. Germline CDR1 reads DFQATT; CDR2 reads SNEGSKA (reference sequence). CDR3 length equals 14 residues. The CDR3 DNA is TGCAGTGCTAGGGGGCAGGACTCGAGACAACCCCTCCACTTT. Protein sequence: CSARGQDSRQPLHF.

A word on this clonotype: This may come from a read error, since a much larger clone is one base off. The chain joins TRBV7-9 to TRBJ1-1, with a weak D call TRBD1 (5 bases). The germline gives CDR1 SEHNR, CDR2 FQNEAQ (reference sequence). The CDR3 contains 13 residues. V was clipped by 5 bases and J by 8 bases, with 15 bases between them. The CDR3: CASSHAGLLEAFF. CDR3 sequence (DNA): TGTGCCAGCAGCCACGCAGGGCTGCTAGAAGCTTTCTTT.

This clonotype was seen repeatedly, ten times or more. This sequence joins TRBV5-4 and TRBJ2-3, with TRBD2 matching 9 bases. Germline V gives CDR1 SGHNT, CDR2 YYREEE (reference sequence). V lost 0 bases to trimming and J lost 2 bases; unmatched junction nucleotides: 7. The CDR3 contains 17 residues. CDR3 in DNA: TGTGCCAGCAGCTTGGGGCCGGCGGGAGGGGTCACAGATACGCAGTATTTT. Its protein is CASSLGPAGGVTDTQYF.

The J gene is TRBJ2-2, the V gene TRBV29-1, with a possible D match to TRBD2 (6 bases). The CDR3 is made up of 14 amino acids. V shed 4 bases and J shed 2 bases, with 11 bases lying between them. Germline values: CDR1 SQVTM, CDR2 ANQGSEA. The CDR3: CSVGEGGNTGELFF. The CDR3 nucleotides read TGCAGCGTTGGTGAGGGAGGCAACACCGGGGAGCTGTTTTTT.

The chain combines TRBV20-1 with TRBJ1-5; no definite D call. V gave up 3 bases and J gave up 3 bases, with 9 bases separating them. In germline, CDR1 is DFQATT, CDR2 SNEGSKA (reference sequence). The CDR3 consists of 13 residues. The CDR3 loop is CSARSGYNQPQHF. In nucleotides, the CDR3 is TGCAGTGCTAGGTCGGGGTACAATCAGCCCCAGCATTTT.

This clonotype was counted only a few times. The chain links TRBV29-1 to TRBJ2-3, with D unresolved. Per the germline V gene, CDR1 is SQVTM and CDR2 is ANQGSEA. This CDR3 has 13 amino acids. The V and J ends lost 4 bases and 2 bases respectively, with 10 bases between them. In nucleotides, the CDR3 is TGCAGCGTTGTGCCGCAGAACACAGATACGCAGTATTTT. This codes for CSVVPQNTDTQYF.

V usage is TRBV27 and J usage is TRBJ2-2; 9 nucleotides align to TRBD2. The V and J ends lost 6 bases and 3 bases, in that order; junction bases with no gene match: 17. In germline, CDR1 is MNHEY, CDR2 SMNVEV (reference sequence). The CDR3 loop spans 19 amino acids. The CDR3 sequence: CASSSPRVAGDMYTGELFF. The DNA of the CDR3 is TGTGCCAGCAGCTCCCCCAGGGTAGCGGGAGACATGTACACCGGGGAGCTGTTTTTT.

This clonotype has ten or more counts. This chain uses TRBV4-2 with TRBJ2-4; TRBD2 agrees at 7 bases. The CDR3 runs 15 residues. J was trimmed by 1 base and V by 3 bases; bases with no gene match: 3. Germline-derived CDR1 and CDR2 are LGHNA and YNFKEQ. In DNA, the CDR3 is TGTGCCAGCAGCCAGGGGGACTACGCCAAAAACATTCAGTACTTC. Translation: CASSQGDYAKNIQYF.

CDR3 in DNA: TGCAGTGCTAGCCGCAGGATGGGGCACAATCAGCCCCAGCATTTT. Its translation: CSASRRMGHNQPQHF. The chain combines TRBV20-1 with TRBJ1-5; perhaps TRBD1 as D (5 bases). Trimming stripped 3 bases from V and 3 bases from J, with 15 bases between. Germline V lookup: CDR1 DFQATT, CDR2 SNEGSKA (reference sequence). The CDR3 has 15 residues.

This clonotype has a count of ten or more. The chain employs TRBV5-6 and TRBJ2-2; D uncertain. V was shortened by 2 bases and J by 6 bases, with 8 bases between the two germline ends. The CDR3 spans 13 residues. Germline loops: CDR1 SGHDT, CDR2 YYEEEE. CDR3 loop: CASSLLVPGELFF. CDR3 nucleotide sequence: TGTGCCAGCAGCTTATTAGTTCCCGGGGAGCTGTTTTTT.

This clonotype showed up just a few times. The chain recombines TRBV6-1 with TRBJ2-1, with unresolved D. The germline V gene has CDR1 MNHNS and CDR2 SASEGT. There are 13 residues in the CDR3. Trimming cost V 5 bases and J 8 bases, with 13 bases left between them. The CDR3 sequence is CASSTAPRDEQFF. The CDR3 coding sequence is TGTGCCAGCAGTACCGCCCCCCGGGATGAGCAGTTCTTC.

At least ten counts were recorded for this clonotype. This sequence joins TRBV7-2 and TRBJ1-1; D is unresolved. This CDR3 comprises 14 residues. The germline CDR1 and CDR2 sequences are SGHTA and FQGNSA. V shed 2 bases and J shed 4 bases, with 11 bases lying between them. The CDR3 DNA reads TGTGCCAGCAGCTTAAAAGACGGGATCACTGAAGCTTTCTTT. This translates into CASSLKDGITEAFF.

This clonotype was recorded at least ten times. This chain joins TRBV7-9 and TRBJ2-7; weak D call: TRBD1 (6 bases). Germline CDR1 reads SEHNR; CDR2 reads FQNEAQ (reference sequence). The CDR3 runs to 15 residues. Trimming removed 3 bases at V and 4 bases at J, with 16 bases between. CDR3: CASSLGTGKIYEQYF. The DNA for the CDR3 is TGTGCCAGCAGCTTGGGAACAGGGAAAATATACGAGCAGTACTTC. Based on the CDR3 plus reference TRBV7-9 and TRBJ2-7, the full variable domain is DTGVSQNPRHKITKRGQNVTFRCDPISEHNRLYWYRQTLGQGPEFLTYFQNEAQLEKSRLLSDRFSAERPKGSFSTLEIQRTEQGDSAMYLCASSLGTGKIYEQYFGPGTRLTVT.

As concerns this clonotype: The conserved phenylalanine or tryptophan is not found at the CDR3 terminus, so this likely reflects a read error. V usage is TRBV25-1 and J usage is TRBJ2-1, with 8 bases that match TRBD1. The CDR3 sequence is 13 residues long. Unmatched junction bases numbered 6, after V lost 5 bases and J lost 9 bases. The germline gives CDR1 MGHDK, CDR2 SYGVNS. In nucleotides, the CDR3 is TGTGCCAGCAGTCCCACAGGGGGTGGTGAGCAGTTCGTC. It encodes CASSPTGGGEQFV.

To note about this clonotype: Since a much larger clone is just one base distant, this may be a read error. V is TRBV29-1 and J is TRBJ2-5; D not certain. Trimming left V 2 bases short and J 3 bases short, with 4 bases between. Germline loops: CDR1 SQVTM, CDR2 ANQGSEA. The CDR3 runs to 11 residues. CDR3: CSVEHKETQYF. The CDR3, as DNA: TGCAGCGTTGAACACAAAGAGACCCAGTACTTC.

This clonotype has ten or more counts. The CDR3 nucleotides are TGCGCCAGCAGCGTGTCCCCAGATGGAAACACCATATATTTT. Translated, it gives CASSVSPDGNTIYF. The V call is TRBV5-1, the J call TRBJ1-3; D remains unclear. The CDR3 runs 14 residues. Germline V gene lookup returns CDR1 SGHRS and CDR2 YFSETQ. V lost 4 bases and J lost 3, with 11 bases in between.